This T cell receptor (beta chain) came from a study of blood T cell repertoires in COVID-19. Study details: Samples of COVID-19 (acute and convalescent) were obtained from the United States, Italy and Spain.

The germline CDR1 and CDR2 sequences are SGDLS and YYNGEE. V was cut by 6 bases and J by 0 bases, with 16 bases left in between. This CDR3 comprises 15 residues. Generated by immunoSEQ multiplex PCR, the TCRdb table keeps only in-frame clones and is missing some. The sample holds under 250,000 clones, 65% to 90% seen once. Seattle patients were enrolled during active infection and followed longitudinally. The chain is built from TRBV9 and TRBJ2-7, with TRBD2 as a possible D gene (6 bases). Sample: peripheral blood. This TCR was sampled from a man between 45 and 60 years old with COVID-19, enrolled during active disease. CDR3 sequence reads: CASTPGTASSYEQYF. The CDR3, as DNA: TGTGCCAGCACACCCGGGACTGCGAGCTCCTACGAGCAGTACTTC.